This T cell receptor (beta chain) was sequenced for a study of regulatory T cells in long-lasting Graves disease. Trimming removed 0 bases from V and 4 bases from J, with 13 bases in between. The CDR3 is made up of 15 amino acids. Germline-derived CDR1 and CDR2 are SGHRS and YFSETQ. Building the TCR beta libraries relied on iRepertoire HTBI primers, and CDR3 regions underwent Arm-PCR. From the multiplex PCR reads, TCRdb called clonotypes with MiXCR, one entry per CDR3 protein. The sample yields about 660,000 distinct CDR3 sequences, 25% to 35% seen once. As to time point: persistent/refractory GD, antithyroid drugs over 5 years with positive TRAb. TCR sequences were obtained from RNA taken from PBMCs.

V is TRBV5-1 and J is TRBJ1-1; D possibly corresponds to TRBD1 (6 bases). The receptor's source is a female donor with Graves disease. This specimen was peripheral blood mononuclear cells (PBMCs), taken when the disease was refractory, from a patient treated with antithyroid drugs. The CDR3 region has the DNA TGCGCCAGCAGCTTGGACAGGGCGTTTTCCACTGAAGCTTTCTTT. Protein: CASSLDRAFSTEAFF.